This entry lists 11 T cell receptor beta chains sequenced from one sample in a study of T cells after yellow fever vaccination. TCRdb itself ran the 5' RACE reads through MiXCR, one entry per CDR3 protein. The profile shows some 150,000 distinct CDR3 sequences, more than 9.5% of them singletons. Sequenced here: CD8+ T cells sorted from PBMCs, sampled 15 days after the yellow fever booster vaccination. The source of these receptors is a man aged 18 to 29 who received the YFV17D yellow fever vaccine.

The chain uses TRBV29-1 and TRBJ2-7; TRBD1 might be the D (6 bases). V gave up 0 bases and J gave up 2 bases, with 14 bases separating them. The CDR3 is 15 amino acids. The V gene's germline CDR1 is SQVTM and CDR2 ANQGSEA. The CDR3 here is CSVEDLQQGTYEQYF. The DNA for the CDR3 is TGCAGCGTTGAAGACCTTCAACAGGGTACCTACGAGCAGTACTTC.

This clonotype was seen only a few times. V and J are TRBV12-3 or TRBV12-4 and TRBJ2-3; 8 positions agree with TRBD2. The V gene end was trimmed by 6 bases and the J gene end by 0 bases; junction bases not matched to a gene: 2. The CDR3 has 14 amino acids. The CDR3 loop reads CASRPGGSTDTQYF. Written as DNA, the CDR3 is TGTGCCAGCAGGCCGGGGGGGAGCACAGATACGCAGTATTTT.

The V call is TRBV7-2, the J call TRBJ2-1; D is possibly TRBD2 (7 bases). CDR3 size: 17 residues. Between the trimmed V and J ends, which lost 5 bases and 2 bases, there was a span of 19 bases. Germline-derived CDR1 and CDR2 are SGHTA and FQGNSA. CDR3: CASSPEGGPIAYNEQFF. CDR3 coding DNA: TGTGCCAGCAGCCCGGAGGGGGGGCCCATAGCCTACAATGAGCAGTTCTTC.

DNA of the CDR3: TGTGCCAGCAGCTCCCTGACAGAGGGGGCCCTCCACTTT. Protein sequence: CASSSLTEGALHF. The rearrangement joins TRBV13 to TRBJ1-6; a weak D match, TRBD1 (6 bases). Germline V lookup: CDR1 PRHDT, CDR2 FYEKMQ (reference sequence). Trimming cost V 4 bases and J 14 bases, with 15 bases left between them. The CDR3 spans 13 residues.

This clonotype came up a few times. This chain joins TRBV4-1 and TRBJ2-7; D is perhaps TRBD1 (5 bases). The V gene lost 0 bases and the J gene lost 0 bases, with 9 bases spanning the gap. Germline assignment: CDR1 MGHRA and CDR2 YSYEKL. CDR3 size: 15 residues. The DNA for the CDR3 is TGCGCCAGCAGCCAAGACCCGACAGTCTCCTACGAGCAGTACGTC. Its translation is CASSQDPTVSYEQYV.

This clonotype has only a few counts. V is TRBV27 and J is TRBJ1-1; D remains unclear. The CDR3 sequence is 13 residues long. The V and J ends lost 6 bases and 0 bases respectively, with 8 bases between them. Per the germline V gene, CDR1 is MNHEY and CDR2 is SMNVEV (reference sequence). The CDR3, as DNA: TGTGCCAGCAGGGAATTAATGAACACTGAAGCTTTCTTT. Protein: CASRELMNTEAFF.

In this sample, this clonotype turned up a few times. CDR3 DNA: TGTGCCATCAGTGATGGGCGGGAGCAGTACTTC. Translating it yields CAISDGREQYF. The chain carries TRBV10-3 and TRBJ2-7; D remains ambiguous. V was clipped by 3 bases and J by 7 bases, with 7 bases between them. This CDR3 spans 11 amino acids. The germline gives CDR1 ENHRY, CDR2 SYGVKD.

This chain uses TRBV6-5 with TRBJ2-5; no reliable D call. Trimming removed 2 bases at V and 4 bases at J, with 11 bases between. Germline lookup yields CDR1 MNHEY and CDR2 SVGAGI. The CDR3 is 14 residues long. CDR3 sequence (DNA): TGTGCCAGCAGTTACGGTTTTGAGGCAGAGACCCAGTACTTC. This sequence encodes CASSYGFEAETQYF.

This clonotype has ten or more counts. This chain links TRBV5-4 with TRBJ2-5, with 8 bases lining up with TRBD2. The CDR3 has 14 amino acids. V trimming: 4 bases; J trimming: 5 bases; junction bases outside the gene matches: 7. Germline values: CDR1 SGHNT, CDR2 YYREEE (reference sequence). CDR3 in DNA: TGTGCCAGCAGCACGGGACTAGACGGGGAGACCCAGTACTTC. Its protein is CASSTGLDGETQYF.

The rearrangement joins TRBV4-1 to TRBJ2-2, with D maybe TRBD1 (5 bases). The CDR3 is 16 residues long. Germline-derived CDR1 and CDR2 are MGHRA and YSYEKL. V lost 6 bases, J lost 3 bases, and 17 bases lay in between. The CDR3 region is CASSPRARQYTGELFF. Written as DNA, the CDR3 is TGCGCCAGCAGTCCAAGGGCCCGACAGTACACCGGGGAGCTGTTTTTT.

A few counts support this clonotype. The rearrangement joins TRBV4-3 to TRBJ2-3; 7 bases align to TRBD2. The CDR3 runs 16 residues. The germline V gene has CDR1 LGHNA and CDR2 YSLEER. V shed 0 bases and J 7 bases; nucleotides not matched to a gene: 10. CDR3 coding DNA: TGCGCCAGCAGCCAAGATGGCGGACTAGACCTTCATACGCAGTATTTT. The encoded protein is CASSQDGGLDLHTQYF.